This T cell receptor beta chain was identified during a study of blood T cell repertoires in COVID-19. The germline CDR1 and CDR2 sequences are MNHEY and SMNVEV (reference sequence). The length of the CDR3 is 14 residues. Trimming removed 6 bases at V and 5 bases at J, with 14 bases between. The repertoire was sequenced with immunoSEQ multiplex PCR; TCRdb's copy has only in-frame clones and lacks some. The table lists around 77,000 clones, about 80% of them singletons. Input material: peripheral blood. V and J are TRBV27 and TRBJ2-1; TRBD2 might be the D (5 bases). The TCR comes from a man aged 25-40 years with COVID-19, enrolled during active disease. CDR3 coding DNA: TGTGCCAGCAGGCGGGCCACCCCGAACAATGAGCAGTTCTTC. Translation: CASRRATPNNEQFF.